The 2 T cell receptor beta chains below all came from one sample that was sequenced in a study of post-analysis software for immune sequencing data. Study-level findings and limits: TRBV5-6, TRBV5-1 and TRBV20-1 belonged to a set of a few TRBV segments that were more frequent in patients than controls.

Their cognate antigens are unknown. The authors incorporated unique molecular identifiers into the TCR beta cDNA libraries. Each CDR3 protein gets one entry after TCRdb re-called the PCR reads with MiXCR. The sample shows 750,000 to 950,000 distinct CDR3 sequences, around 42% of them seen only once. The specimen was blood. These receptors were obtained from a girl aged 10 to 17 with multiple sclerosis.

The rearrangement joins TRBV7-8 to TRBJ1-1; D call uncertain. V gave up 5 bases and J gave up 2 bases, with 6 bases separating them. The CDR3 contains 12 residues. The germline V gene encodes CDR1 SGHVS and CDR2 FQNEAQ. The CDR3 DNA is TGTGCCAGCAGCGTACGCAACACTGAAGCTTTCTTT. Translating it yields CASSVRNTEAFF.

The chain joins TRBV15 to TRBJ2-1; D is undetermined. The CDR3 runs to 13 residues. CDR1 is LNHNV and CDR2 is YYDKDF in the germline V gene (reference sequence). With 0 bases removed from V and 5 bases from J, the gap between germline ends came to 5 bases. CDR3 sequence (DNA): TGTGCCACCAGCAGAGATCGGAACAATGAGCAGTTCTTC. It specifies CATSRDRNNEQFF.